A selection of T cell receptor beta chains follows, all from one sample in a study of human T cells and chemical hapten exposure. TCRdb called the RACE reads again in MiXCR, with one record for every CDR3 protein. There are about 110,000 distinct CDR3 sequences in the sample; more than 7% occur only once, and 2.5% to 3.5% lies in the top ten. The specimen was whole blood, collected in connection with sensitization to the hapten diphenylcyclopropenone (DPC). The receptors come from a woman in her forties with alopecia areata. Some clones in this sample may be carry-over from other donors' samples. CDR3s leave out the opening cysteine and the closing phenylalanine or tryptophan. Each record gives: V gene, J gene, CDR3 length, CDR3 protein.

TRBV20-1	TRBJ1-1	9	SASRNTEAF
TRBV6-5	TRBJ2-1	13	ASSYYVGVNNEQF
TRBV9	TRBJ2-1	13	ASSETGTRNNEQF
TRBV7-2	TRBJ2-2	14	ASSFWLAGNTGELF
TRBV12-3/TRBV12-4	TRBJ1-6	10	ASSQGGSPLH
TRBV6-5	TRBJ2-1	13	ASSGEGRSYNEQF
TRBV21-1	TRBJ1-1	13	ASNLGTPLDTEAF
TRBV28	TRBJ2-5	12	ASSFGGGLETQY
TRBV30	TRBJ2-1	10	AWSVRHNEQF
TRBV12-3/TRBV12-4	TRBJ1-2	13	ASSLRRIVNYGYT